The clone carrying this TCR beta chain was counted a few times. The CDR3 runs 14 residues. The V gene's germline CDR1 is MDHEN and CDR2 SYDVKM. The J segment lost 8 bases and the V segment lost 6 bases, leaving 7 bases of the junction unmatched. Libraries were prepared by immunoSEQ multiplex PCR; TCRdb keeps only in-frame clonotypes and omits some of them. The table has 250,000 to 350,000 clones, about 89% seen once; the top ten hold roughly an eighth. The sample comes from a study of blood T cell repertoires in COVID-19. Overall study: The study drew acute and convalescent COVID-19 samples from the United States, Italy and Spain.

Material for sequencing was peripheral blood. The receptor was isolated from a woman aged 55-69 years with acute or convalescent COVID-19. The chain employs TRBV28 and TRBJ1-4; 9 bases line up with TRBD1. In nucleotides, the CDR3 is TGTGCCAGCAGAGAGACAGGGGGGTTGGAAAAACTGTTTTTT. Translating it yields CASRETGGLEKLFF.